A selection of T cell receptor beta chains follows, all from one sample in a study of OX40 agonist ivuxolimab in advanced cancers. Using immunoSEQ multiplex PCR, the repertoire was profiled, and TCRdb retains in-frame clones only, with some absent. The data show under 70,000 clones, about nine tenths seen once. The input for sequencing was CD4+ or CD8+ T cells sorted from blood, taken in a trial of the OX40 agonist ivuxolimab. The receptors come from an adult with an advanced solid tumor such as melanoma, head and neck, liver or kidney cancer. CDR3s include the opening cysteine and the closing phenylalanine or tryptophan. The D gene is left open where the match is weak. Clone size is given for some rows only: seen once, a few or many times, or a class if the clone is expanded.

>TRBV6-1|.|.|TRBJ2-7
CASTYNGGDYEQYF
TGTGCCAGCACCTATAATGGAGGAGACTACGAGCAGTACTTC
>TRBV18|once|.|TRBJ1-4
CASSLRDTYEKLFF
TGTGCCAGCTCACTCCGGGACACCTATGAAAAACTGTTTTTT
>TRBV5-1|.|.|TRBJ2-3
CASSERGRGDTQYF
TGCGCCAGCAGCGAGAGGGGGAGAGGAGATACGCAGTATTTT
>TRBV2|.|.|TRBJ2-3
CASSEEEIGTDTQYF
TGTGCCAGCAGTGAAGAGGAGATCGGCACAGATACGCAGTATTTT
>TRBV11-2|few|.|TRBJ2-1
CASSLAPTTNNEQFF
TGTGCCAGCAGCTTAGCCCCAACAACTAACAATGAGCAGTTCTTC
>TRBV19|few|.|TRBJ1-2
CASSSPVVYGYTF
TGTGCCAGTAGTTCACCGGTTGTCTATGGCTACACCTTC
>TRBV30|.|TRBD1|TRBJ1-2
CAWSLGQGYGYTF
TGTGCCTGGAGTTTGGGACAGGGTTATGGCTACACCTTC
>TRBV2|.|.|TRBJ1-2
CASSDLGANYGYTF
TGTGCCAGCAGTGATTTAGGGGCGAACTATGGCTACACCTTC
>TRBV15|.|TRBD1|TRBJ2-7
CATSTGQGYEQYF
TGTGCCACCAGCACGGGACAGGGTTACGAGCAGTACTTC
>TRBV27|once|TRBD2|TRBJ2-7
CASSLGSGGSYEQYF
TGTGCCAGCAGTTTAGGTAGCGGGGGGTCCTACGAGCAGTACTTC
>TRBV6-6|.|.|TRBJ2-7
CASRTSGNEQYF
TGTGCCAGCAGAACATCAGGGAACGAGCAGTACTTC
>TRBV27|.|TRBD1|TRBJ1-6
CASSTRDRGNSPLHF
TGTGCCAGCAGTACCAGGGACAGGGGGAATTCACCCCTCCACTTT
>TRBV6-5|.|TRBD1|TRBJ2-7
CASSVVQGVPYEQYF
TGTGCCAGCAGTGTTGTACAGGGGGTTCCCTACGAGCAGTACTTC
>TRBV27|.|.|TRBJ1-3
CASSPTEAGNTIYF
TGTGCCAGCAGTCCGACGGAGGCTGGAAACACCATATATTTT
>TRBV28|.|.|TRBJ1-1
CASSLTGSNTEAFF
TGTGCCAGCAGCTTGACGGGGAGTAACACTGAAGCTTTCTTT
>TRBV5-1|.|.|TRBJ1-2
CASSLETPNYGYTF
TGCGCCAGCAGCTTGGAGACACCTAACTATGGCTACACCTTC
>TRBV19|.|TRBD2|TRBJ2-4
CASSSWGGTDKNIQYF
TGTGCCAGTAGTTCCTGGGGGGGGACGGACAAAAACATTCAGTACTTC
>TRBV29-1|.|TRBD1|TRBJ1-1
CSVEEQGAGTEAFF
TGCAGCGTTGAAGAACAGGGGGCGGGAACTGAAGCTTTCTTT
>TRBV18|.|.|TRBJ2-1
CASSPLFNGDYNEQFF
TGTGCCAGCTCACCACTTTTTAATGGAGACTACAATGAGCAGTTCTTC